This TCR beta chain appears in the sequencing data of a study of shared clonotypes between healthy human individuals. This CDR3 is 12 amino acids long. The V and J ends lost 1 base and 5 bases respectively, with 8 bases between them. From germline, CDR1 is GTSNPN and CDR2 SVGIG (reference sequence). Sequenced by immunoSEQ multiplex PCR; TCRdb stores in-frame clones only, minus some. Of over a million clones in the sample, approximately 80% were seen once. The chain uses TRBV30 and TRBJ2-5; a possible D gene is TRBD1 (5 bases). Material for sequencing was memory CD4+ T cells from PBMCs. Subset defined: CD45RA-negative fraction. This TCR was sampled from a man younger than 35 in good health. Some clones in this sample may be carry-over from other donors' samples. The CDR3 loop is CAWSDNRETQYF. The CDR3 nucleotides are TGTGCCTGGAGTGATAACAGGGAGACCCAGTACTTC. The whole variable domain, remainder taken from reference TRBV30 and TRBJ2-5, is SQTIHQWPATLVQPVGSPLSLECTVEGTSNPNLYWYRQAAGRGLQLLFYSVGIGQISSEVPQNLSASRPQDRQFILSSKKLLLSDSGFYLCAWSDNRETQYFGPGTRLLVL.